Shown below are 29 T cell receptor beta chains from a single sample sequenced in a study of OX40 agonist ivuxolimab in advanced cancers. Assay used: immunoSEQ multiplex PCR; TCRdb lists only in-frame clones, some missing. The table includes around 63,000 clones, 80% to 90% detected once. Sequencing was performed on CD4+ or CD8+ T cells sorted from blood, taken in a trial of the OX40 agonist ivuxolimab. The source of these receptors is an adult with an advanced solid tumor such as melanoma, head and neck, liver or kidney cancer.

This clone was seen only once. The chain is built from TRBV4-1 and TRBJ2-5, with D possibly matching TRBD2 (5 bases). The CDR3 has 13 residues. Per germline, CDR1 MGHRA and CDR2 YSYEKL. Trimming shortened V by 4 bases and J by 2 bases, and 8 bases separated the two germline ends. The CDR3 region is CASSPRGQETQYF. The CDR3 DNA reads TGCGCCAGCAGCCCCCGGGGTCAAGAGACCCAGTACTTC.

The chain uses TRBV18 and TRBJ1-3, with no clear D. The length of the CDR3 is 15 residues. Germline loops: CDR1 KGHSH, CDR2 LQKENI. V lost 2 bases to trimming and J lost 0 bases, with 8 bases between them. In DNA form, the CDR3 reads TGTGCCAGCTCACCAAGAGGAAGCTCTGGAAACACCATATATTTT. This translates into CASSPRGSSGNTIYF.

The rearrangement joins TRBV6-6 to TRBJ2-5; maybe TRBD1 (6 bases). The CDR3 consists of 14 residues. CDR1 and CDR2 (germline): MNHNY, SVGAGI (reference sequence). The V and J ends lost 2 bases and 2 bases respectively, with 9 bases between them. The CDR3 sequence: CASSYQGLQETQYF. As DNA, the CDR3 is TGTGCCAGCAGTTACCAGGGGCTTCAAGAGACCCAGTACTTC.

The CDR3 loop is CASSNYGAETQYF. In nucleotides, the CDR3 is TGTGCCAGCAGTAACTATGGGGCCGAGACCCAGTACTTC. The chain couples TRBV6-5 to TRBJ2-5; D possibly corresponds to TRBD1 (5 bases). CDR1 is MNHEY and CDR2 is SVGAGI in the germline V gene. The V end was cut by 5 bases, the J end by 5 bases, with 12 bases between. CDR3 length: 13 amino acids.

The chain is built from TRBV7-9 and TRBJ1-2, with 11 nucleotides matching TRBD1. After removal of 4 bases from V and 2 bases from J, the junction contained 3 bases not matched to a gene. CDR3 length: 15 amino acids. Per the germline V gene, CDR1 is SEHNR and CDR2 is FQNEAQ (reference sequence). The CDR3 is CASSWTGGYNYGYTF. The CDR3 DNA sequence: TGTGCCAGCAGCTGGACAGGGGGCTACAACTATGGCTACACCTTC.

The J gene is TRBJ1-2, the V gene TRBV18; possible D gene TRBD1, 5 bases. Between the trimmed V and J ends, which lost 3 bases and 4 bases, there was a span of 15 bases. CDR1 and CDR2 (germline): KGHSH, LQKENI. The CDR3 runs 15 residues. CDR3 DNA: TGTGCCAGCTCACCCGACCGGGGGTCTTCCTATGGCTACACCTTC. Protein sequence: CASSPDRGSSYGYTF.

The gene calls are TRBV5-6 and TRBJ1-2; 8 bases align to TRBD1. Germline CDR1 reads SGHDT; CDR2 reads YYEEEE. CDR3 length: 13 amino acids. V shed 5 bases, J shed 5 bases, and the junction held 5 bases outside the gene matches. CDR3 nucleotides: TGTGCCAGCAGACCGACAGGGGTTTATGGCTACACCTTC. Protein: CASRPTGVYGYTF.

This sequence joins TRBV19 and TRBJ2-5, with D perhaps given as TRBD1 or TRBD2 (5 bases each). Germline V lookup: CDR1 LNHDA, CDR2 SQIVND (reference sequence). Trimming removed 3 bases from V and 5 bases from J, with 7 bases in between. The CDR3 loop spans 12 amino acids. The CDR3: CASSMWGETQYF. CDR3 DNA sequence: TGTGCCAGTAGTATGTGGGGGGAGACCCAGTACTTC. Drawing the rest from reference TRBV19 and TRBJ2-5, the complete variable domain is DGGITQSPKYLFRKEGQNVTLSCEQNLNHDAMYWYRQDPGQGLRLIYYSQIVNDFQKGDIAEGYSVSREKKESFPLTVTSAQKNPTAFYLCASSMWGETQYFGPGTRLLVL.

The chain carries TRBV6-1 and TRBJ2-3, with 9 bases aligning to TRBD1. V was clipped by 7 bases and J by 2 bases; unmatched bases: 4. CDR1 MNHNS and CDR2 SASEGT come from the germline V gene. This CDR3 has 14 residues. CDR3 sequence reads: CASITGGHTDTQYF. The DNA of the CDR3 is TGTGCCAGCATTACAGGGGGCCACACAGATACGCAGTATTTT.

This rearrangement joins TRBV9 to TRBJ1-2; D gene uncertain. Deletions cut 0 bases from V and 3 bases from J, with 6 bases between. The length of the CDR3 is 13 residues. Germline CDR1 is SGDLS and CDR2 is YYNGEE. The CDR3 here is CASSVEEYYGYTF. CDR3 bases: TGTGCCAGCAGCGTAGAGGAGTACTATGGCTACACCTTC.

The chain is built from TRBV5-1 and TRBJ1-6; D is uncertain. The germline gives CDR1 SGHRS, CDR2 YFSETQ. Trimming removed 5 bases from V and 6 bases from J, with 12 bases in between. The CDR3 is made up of 14 amino acids. The CDR3 sequence: CASSREQTNSPLHF. In DNA form, the CDR3 reads TGCGCCAGCAGTAGAGAACAGACTAATTCACCCCTCCACTTT.

CDR3 sequence reads: CASSQPAGTGRYEQYF. The CDR3 DNA follows: TGCGCCAGCAGCCAACCGGCGGGGACAGGAAGATACGAGCAGTACTTC. The genes are TRBV5-1 and TRBJ2-7, with 8 bases fitting TRBD1. The CDR3 extends over 16 amino acids. Germline CDR1 reads SGHRS; CDR2 reads YFSETQ. The V segment lost 4 bases and the J segment 4 bases; nucleotides outside the gene matches: 13.

The table lists this clone with a count of one. The rearrangement links TRBV14 to TRBJ2-1; 14 bases match TRBD2. Germline loops: CDR1 SGHDN, CDR2 FVKESK. The CDR3 sequence is 18 residues long. The trim removed 2 bases at V and 2 bases at J, leaving 5 bases unmatched. CDR3 region: CASSQRLAGGRPYNEQFF. CDR3 sequence (DNA): TGTGCCAGCAGCCAACGACTAGCGGGGGGGCGTCCCTACAATGAGCAGTTCTTC.

The chain couples TRBV4-1 to TRBJ2-7; 11 bases map to TRBD2. Losses at the gene ends were 3 bases for V and 3 bases for J; bases not matched to a gene: 4. The CDR3 extends over 15 amino acids. Germline assignment: CDR1 MGHRA and CDR2 YSYEKL. CDR3 residues: CASSQSGTSGYEQYF. CDR3 bases: TGCGCCAGCAGCCAGTCCGGGACTAGCGGCTACGAGCAGTACTTC.

J is TRBJ2-1 and V is TRBV9, with 15 bases that match TRBD2. V lost 3 bases and J lost 9; bases outside the gene matches: 4. Germline CDR1 reads SGDLS; CDR2 reads YYNGEE. The CDR3 runs 15 residues. DNA for the CDR3: TGTGCCAGCAGCGGGACTAGCGGGGGGGCTGGTGAGCAGTTCTTC. Translated, it gives CASSGTSGGAGEQFF.

The chain employs TRBV5-1 and TRBJ1-5, with a tentative D call TRBD1 (6 bases). The CDR3 contains 16 residues. The V gene's germline CDR1 is SGHRS and CDR2 YFSETQ. With 0 bases removed from V and 3 bases from J, the gap between germline ends came to 13 bases. CDR3 bases: TGCGCCAGCAGCTTGGGGGAGGACAGATCCAATCAGCCCCAGCATTTT. This translates into CASSLGEDRSNQPQHF. The variable domain in full, with the rest retrieved from reference TRBV5-1 and TRBJ1-5, is KAGVTQTPRYLIKTRGQQVTLSCSPISGHRSVSWYQQTPGQGLQFLFEYFSETQRNKGNFPGRFSGRQFSNSRSEMNVSTLELGDSALYLCASSLGEDRSNQPQHFGDGTRLSIL.

The genes are TRBV2 and TRBJ2-5; D call uncertain. The CDR3 runs 12 residues. Germline V gene sequence: CDR1 SNHLY, CDR2 FYNNEI. V lost 8 bases and J 4 bases, leaving 11 bases between the germline ends. This CDR3 reads CASAGSRETQYF. The CDR3, as DNA: TGTGCCAGCGCCGGGTCACGAGAGACCCAGTACTTC. The full variable domain, its missing parts supplied by reference TRBV2 and TRBJ2-5, is EPEVTQTPSHQVTQMGQEVILRCVPISNHLYFYWYRQILGQKVEFLVSFYNNEISEKSEIFDDQFSVERPDGSNFTLKIRSTKLEDSAMYFCASAGSRETQYFGPGTRLLVL.

This rearrangement joins TRBV9 to TRBJ2-7; D possibly matches TRBD1 or TRBD2 (5 bases each). V lost 4 bases to trimming and J lost 6 bases, with 11 bases between them. The CDR3 has 12 amino acids. Germline V gives CDR1 SGDLS, CDR2 YYNGEE. The DNA for the CDR3 is TGTGCCAGCAGCTCGGGACGCGGCGAGCAGTACTTC. Amino acids: CASSSGRGEQYF. Combining the CDR3 with reference TRBV9 and TRBJ2-7 gives the whole variable domain DSGVTQTPKHLITATGQRVTLRCSPRSGDLSVYWYQQSLDQGLQFLIQYYNGEERAKGNILERFSAQQFPDLHSELNLSSLELGDSALYFCASSSGRGEQYFGPGTRLTVT.

This chain uses TRBV5-6 with TRBJ1-1, with D maybe TRBD1 (5 bases). This CDR3 region has 16 residues. Trimming stripped 3 bases from V and 1 base from J, with 16 bases between. Germline CDR1 is SGHDT and CDR2 is YYEEEE. The CDR3 sequence: CASSYLRTNANTEAFF. The CDR3 nucleotides read TGTGCCAGCAGCTACCTAAGGACAAATGCGAACACTGAAGCTTTCTTT.

The chain uses TRBV2 and TRBJ1-4; 11 bases align to TRBD1. V lost 6 bases, J lost 3 bases, and 6 bases stayed unmatched. Germline V gene data show CDR1 as SNHLY and CDR2 as FYNNEI. CDR3 length: 16 amino acids. The CDR3 here is CASSGQGARANEKLFF. CDR3 bases: TGTGCCAGCAGCGGACAGGGGGCTCGGGCTAATGAAAAACTGTTTTTT.

The chain employs TRBV9 and TRBJ1-2; TRBD1 might be the D (6 bases). V was shortened by 4 bases and J by 7 bases, with 20 bases between the two germline ends. The CDR3 has 15 residues. CDR1 is SGDLS, CDR2 YYNGEE, per germline. For the CDR3, the DNA is TGTGCCAGCAGCCCACAGCGGCGGGGGGCAGTTGGCTACACCTTC. It yields the protein CASSPQRRGAVGYTF.

V usage is TRBV7-9 and J usage is TRBJ2-3, with D unresolved. The CDR3 totals 15 residues. Trimming took 8 bases from V and 4 from J, leaving 19 bases between them. CDR1 is SEHNR, CDR2 FQNEAQ, per germline (reference sequence). In nucleotides, the CDR3 is TGTGCCAGCGTAGACTCTCTGAGGAGCCCAGATACGCAGTATTTT. Residues: CASVDSLRSPDTQYF.

CDR3 loop: CASSYPDLKTQYF. DNA for the CDR3: TGTGCCAGCAGTTACCCCGACCTGAAGACGCAGTATTTT. The J gene is TRBJ2-3, the V gene TRBV6-6, with D uncertain. CDR1 is MNHNY, CDR2 SVGAGI, per germline (reference sequence). The CDR3 has 13 residues. V was cut by 2 bases and J by 9 bases, with 12 bases left in between.

This chain connects TRBV5-1 to TRBJ1-6; 7 nucleotides match TRBD1. Germline values: CDR1 SGHRS, CDR2 YFSETQ. The V gene end was trimmed by 3 bases and the J gene end by 7 bases; junction bases not matched to a gene: 4. The CDR3 sequence is 14 residues long. The CDR3 loop is CASSSGQTNSPLHF. The CDR3 DNA reads TGCGCCAGCAGCTCGGGACAGACGAATTCACCCCTCCACTTT.

V is TRBV15 and J is TRBJ2-7; maybe TRBD2 (7 bases). With 2 bases removed from V and 3 bases from J, the gap between germline ends came to 17 bases. The germline V gene has CDR1 LNHNV and CDR2 YYDKDF (reference sequence). The CDR3 runs to 16 residues. This chain's CDR3 is CATSRSPRGGGYEQYF. CDR3 coding DNA: TGTGCCACCAGCAGATCTCCCAGGGGAGGGGGCTACGAGCAGTACTTC.

V and J are TRBV7-2 and TRBJ2-1; no definite D call. Germline CDR1 reads SGHTA; CDR2 reads FQGNSA. The V gene lost 6 bases and the J gene lost 10 bases, with 22 bases spanning the gap. The CDR3 length is 15 residues. The CDR3 loop reads CASRPRARPRDEQFF. Here the CDR3 DNA reads TGTGCCAGCAGACCTCGAGCCCGACCGAGAGACGAGCAGTTCTTC.

The chain recombines TRBV5-4 with TRBJ1-1; weak D call: TRBD1 (5 bases). CDR1 is SGHNT and CDR2 is YYREEE in the germline V gene (reference sequence). The CDR3 length is 14 residues. The V end was cut by 4 bases, the J end by 5 bases, with 15 bases between. Here the CDR3 reads CASSTQGTGTEAFF. The CDR3 DNA reads TGTGCCAGCAGCACCCAGGGCACCGGGACTGAAGCTTTCTTT.

The chain couples TRBV28 to TRBJ1-4, with 11 positions matching TRBD1. J gave up 2 bases and V 7 bases, and 15 bases lay outside the gene matches. CDR3 length equals 19 residues. Germline CDR1 MDHEN, CDR2 SYDVKM. CDR3 in amino acids: CASIGDRGFFQLTNEKLFF. The CDR3, as DNA: TGTGCCAGCATCGGGGACAGGGGGTTTTTCCAACTTACTAATGAAAAACTGTTTTTT.

This sequence joins TRBV20-1 and TRBJ1-2, with D possibly matching TRBD1 (5 bases). Germline values: CDR1 DFQATT, CDR2 SNEGSKA (reference sequence). V lost 5 bases and J lost 4, with 8 bases in between. This CDR3 contains 11 residues. The CDR3 region has the DNA TGCAGTGCTCAGGGTCCCTATGGCTACACCTTC. It yields the protein CSAQGPYGYTF.